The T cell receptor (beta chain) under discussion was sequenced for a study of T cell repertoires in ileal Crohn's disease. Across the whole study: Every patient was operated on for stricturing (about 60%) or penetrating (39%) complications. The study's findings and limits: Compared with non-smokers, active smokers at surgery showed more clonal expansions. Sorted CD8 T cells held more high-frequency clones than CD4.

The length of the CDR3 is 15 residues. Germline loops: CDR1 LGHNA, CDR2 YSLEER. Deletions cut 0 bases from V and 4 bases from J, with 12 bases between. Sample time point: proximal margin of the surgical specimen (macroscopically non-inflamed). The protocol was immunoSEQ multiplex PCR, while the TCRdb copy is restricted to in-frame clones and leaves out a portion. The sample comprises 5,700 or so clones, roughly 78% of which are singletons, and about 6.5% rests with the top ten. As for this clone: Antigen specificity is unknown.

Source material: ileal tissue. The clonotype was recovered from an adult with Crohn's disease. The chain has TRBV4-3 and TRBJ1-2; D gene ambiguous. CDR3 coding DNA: TGCGCCAGCAGCCAAGATCACGCAACGTTCTATGGCTACACCTTC. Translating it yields CASSQDHATFYGYTF.